The T cell receptor beta chain described here comes from a study of blood T cells in healthy people across ages. A J-beta primer mix and a sample-barcoded 5' primer were used in a second PCR of roughly 6 to 11 cycles. Template switching added a 12-random-nucleotide identifier to every cDNA molecule. MiXCR, run by TCRdb on the 5' RACE reads, gives a single entry per CDR3 protein. This table has approximately 1,100,000 distinct CDR3 sequences, 35% to 55% appearing once. A remark on this clonotype: No antigen is known for it. The junction departs from the called germline gene at one end, perhaps through a read error.

This CDR3 spans 16 amino acids. CDR1 and CDR2 from the germline V gene are MNHEY and SMNVEV (reference sequence). General observations from the study: Per-million-T-cell TCR beta diversity fell roughly linearly with age.

This clonotype was sampled from a woman in her fifties or sixties in good health. Sequencing was performed on blood. The chain recombines TRBV27 with TRBJ2-6; no clear D gene. The CDR3 is CTSSFLDYSGANVLTF. The DNA for the CDR3 is TGTACCAGCAGTTTCTTAGATTACTCTGGGGCCAACGTCCTGACTTTC.